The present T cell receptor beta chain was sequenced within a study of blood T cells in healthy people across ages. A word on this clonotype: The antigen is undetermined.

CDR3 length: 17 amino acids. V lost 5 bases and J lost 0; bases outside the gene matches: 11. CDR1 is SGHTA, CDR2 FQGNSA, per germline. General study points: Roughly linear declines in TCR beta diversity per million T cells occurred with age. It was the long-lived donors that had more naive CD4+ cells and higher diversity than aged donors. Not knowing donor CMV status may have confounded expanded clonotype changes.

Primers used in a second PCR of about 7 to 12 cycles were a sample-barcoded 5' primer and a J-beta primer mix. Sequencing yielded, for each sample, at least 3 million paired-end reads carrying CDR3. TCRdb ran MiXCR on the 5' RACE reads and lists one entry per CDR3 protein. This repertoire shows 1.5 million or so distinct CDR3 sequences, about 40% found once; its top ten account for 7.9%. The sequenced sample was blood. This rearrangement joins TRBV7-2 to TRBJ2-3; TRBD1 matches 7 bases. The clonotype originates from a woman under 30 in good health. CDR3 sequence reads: CASSQRGSGQSTDTQYF. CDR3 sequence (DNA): TGTGCCAGCAGCCAAAGAGGATCGGGACAGAGCACAGATACGCAGTATTTT.